These 6 T cell receptor beta chains were sequenced from one sample in a study of T cells in Graves' hyperthyroidism and ophthalmopathy. TCR beta CDR3 sequences were amplified from RNA transcripts. The HTBI primer set was used in a first-round RT-PCR of the TCR CDR3. TCRdb analysed the multiplex PCR reads with MiXCR anew, one entry per CDR3 protein. The sample has fewer than 400,000 distinct CDR3 sequences, more than 20% seen once. Sequencing was done on a sample of blood. All receptors come from a man in his fifties with Graves' hyperthyroidism.

This clonotype was recorded at least ten times. CDR3 amino acids: CASSPGMNTGELFF. As DNA, the CDR3 is TGTGCCAGCAGCCCCGGTATGAACACCGGGGAGCTGTTTTTT. The chain is built from TRBV3-1 and TRBJ2-2; D is unclear. V lost 4 bases and J 1 base, leaving 7 bases between the germline ends. The CDR3 has 14 residues. Germline loops: CDR1 LGHDT, CDR2 YNNKEL (reference sequence).

This clonotype was picked up many times. The DNA for the CDR3 is TGCAGTGCTAACCGCCCCCGGGGGGTCGATCAAGAGACCCAGTACTTC. Its translation: CSANRPRGVDQETQYF. J is TRBJ2-5 and V is TRBV20-1; 7 bases line up with TRBD2. Trimming at V came to 4 bases and at J to 2 bases, leaving 13 bases not matched to a gene. The CDR3 runs to 16 residues. Germline V gene data show CDR1 as DFQATT and CDR2 as SNEGSKA (reference sequence).

The chain has TRBV30 and TRBJ2-5; D is ambiguous. The V gene lost 1 base and the J gene lost 5 bases, with 11 bases spanning the gap. CDR3 length equals 13 residues. Germline V lookup: CDR1 GTSNPN, CDR2 SVGIG (reference sequence). The CDR3 region is CAWSGSGRETQYF. The CDR3 coding sequence is TGTGCCTGGAGTGGTTCGGGCCGGGAGACCCAGTACTTC.

V is TRBV27 and J is TRBJ2-1; 10 bases map to TRBD1. Germline V gives CDR1 MNHEY, CDR2 SMNVEV (reference sequence). The CDR3 has 15 amino acids. V gave up 5 bases and J gave up 9 bases; unmatched junction bases: 10. Here the CDR3 DNA reads TGTGCCAGCAGTCCCCAGGGACAGGGGTTCGGTGAGCAGTTCTTC. Its translation is CASSPQGQGFGEQFF.

This clonotype was observed a handful of times. The V gene is TRBV6-2 or TRBV6-3, the J gene TRBJ2-1; tentative D call: TRBD1 (6 bases). The CDR3 is 20 residues long. V lost 2 bases and J lost 0, with 23 bases in between. CDR1 is MNHEY and CDR2 is SVGEGT in the germline V gene. CDR3 region: CASSYHSGVHGVRSYNEQFF. Written as DNA, the CDR3 is TGTGCCAGCAGTTACCATTCAGGGGTGCACGGAGTTCGCTCCTACAATGAGCAGTTCTTC.

This clonotype showed up just a few times. V and J are TRBV5-1 and TRBJ2-3; 14 nucleotides agree with TRBD2. V shed 4 bases and J 0 bases; nucleotides not matched to a gene: 7. The CDR3 covers 18 residues. Germline V gene sequence: CDR1 SGHRS, CDR2 YFSETQ. This CDR3 is CASSPLTSGRASTDTQYF. DNA of the CDR3: TGCGCCAGCAGCCCCCTGACTAGCGGGAGGGCTAGCACAGATACGCAGTATTTT.